This T cell receptor (beta chain) emerged from a study of long-term antiretroviral therapy in people with HIV. Study-wide points: Regardless of time point, clones expanded before ART dominated the repertoire.

Researchers ran immunoSEQ v3.0 at survey level. Here immunoSEQ multiplex PCR was the method, and the copy in TCRdb shows in-frame clones only, minus some. The table has roughly 18,000 clones, around 80% seen once; the top ten hold 7.5% to 8%. The samples, holding 1-10 million cryopreserved PBMC, were thawed before DNA extraction was carried out. Worth noting for this clone: Its specificity is not known.

Trimming cost V 0 bases and J 2 bases, with 5 bases left between them. CDR3 length: 13 residues. The germline CDR1 and CDR2 sequences are LNHNV and YYDKDF (reference sequence). The chain uses TRBV15 and TRBJ2-7, with unresolved D. This clonotype was obtained from a woman between 40 and 50 years old with HIV. The specimen was unsorted PBMCs, collected at the start of antiretroviral therapy, before treatment. The chain's CDR3 is CATSRDLPYEQYF. CDR3 DNA sequence: TGTGCCACCAGCAGAGATCTGCCCTACGAGCAGTACTTC.